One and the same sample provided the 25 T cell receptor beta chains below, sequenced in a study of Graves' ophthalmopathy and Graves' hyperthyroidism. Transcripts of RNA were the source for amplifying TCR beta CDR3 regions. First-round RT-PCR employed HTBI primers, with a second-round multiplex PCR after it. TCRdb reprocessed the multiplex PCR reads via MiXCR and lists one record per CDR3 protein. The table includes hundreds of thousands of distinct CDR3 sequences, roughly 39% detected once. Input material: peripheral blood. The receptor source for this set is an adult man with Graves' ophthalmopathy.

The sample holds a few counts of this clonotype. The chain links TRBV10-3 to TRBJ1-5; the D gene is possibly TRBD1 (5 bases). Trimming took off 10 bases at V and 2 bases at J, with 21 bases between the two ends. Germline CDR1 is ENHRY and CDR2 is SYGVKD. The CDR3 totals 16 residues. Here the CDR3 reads CASTPVRRVGNQPQHF. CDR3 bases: TGTGCCAGCACCCCCGTGCGCAGGGTTGGCAATCAGCCCCAGCATTTT.

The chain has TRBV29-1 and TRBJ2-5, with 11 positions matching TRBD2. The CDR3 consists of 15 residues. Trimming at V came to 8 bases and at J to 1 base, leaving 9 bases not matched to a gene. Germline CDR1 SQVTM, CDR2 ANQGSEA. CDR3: CSSTSGDSPQETQYF. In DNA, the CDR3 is TGCAGCTCGACTAGCGGGGACTCCCCCCAAGAGACCCAGTACTTC.

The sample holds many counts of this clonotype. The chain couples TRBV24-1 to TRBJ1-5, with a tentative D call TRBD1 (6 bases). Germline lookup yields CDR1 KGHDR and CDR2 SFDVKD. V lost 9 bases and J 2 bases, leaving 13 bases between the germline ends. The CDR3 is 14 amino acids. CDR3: CATGDRFGNQPQHF. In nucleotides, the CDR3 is TGTGCCACCGGCGACAGGTTTGGCAATCAGCCCCAGCATTTT.

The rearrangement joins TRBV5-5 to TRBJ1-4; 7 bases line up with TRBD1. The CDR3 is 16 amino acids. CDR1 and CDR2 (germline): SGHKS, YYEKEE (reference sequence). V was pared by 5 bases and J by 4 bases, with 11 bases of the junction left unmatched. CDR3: CASRTTGPPLNEKLFF. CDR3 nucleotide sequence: TGTGCCAGCAGAACGACAGGGCCACCACTTAATGAAAAACTGTTTTTT.

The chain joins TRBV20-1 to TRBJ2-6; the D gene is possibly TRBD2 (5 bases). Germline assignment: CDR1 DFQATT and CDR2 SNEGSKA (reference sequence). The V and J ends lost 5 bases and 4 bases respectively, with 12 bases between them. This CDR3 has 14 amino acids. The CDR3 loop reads CSAGTLAGANVLTF. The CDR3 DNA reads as TGCAGTGCTGGAACCTTAGCGGGGGCCAACGTCCTGACTTTC.

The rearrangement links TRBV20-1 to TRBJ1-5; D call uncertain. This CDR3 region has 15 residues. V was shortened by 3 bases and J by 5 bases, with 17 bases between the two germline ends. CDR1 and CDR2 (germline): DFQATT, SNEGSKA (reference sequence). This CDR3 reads CSASRPMGVDQPQHF. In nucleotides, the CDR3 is TGCAGTGCTAGCCGTCCGATGGGTGTTGATCAGCCCCAGCATTTT.

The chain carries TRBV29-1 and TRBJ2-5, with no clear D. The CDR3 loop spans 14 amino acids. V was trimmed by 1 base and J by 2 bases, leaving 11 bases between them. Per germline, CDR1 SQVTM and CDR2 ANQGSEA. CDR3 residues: CSVEARLTQETQYF. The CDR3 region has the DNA TGCAGCGTTGAAGCGCGGCTAACACAAGAGACCCAGTACTTC.

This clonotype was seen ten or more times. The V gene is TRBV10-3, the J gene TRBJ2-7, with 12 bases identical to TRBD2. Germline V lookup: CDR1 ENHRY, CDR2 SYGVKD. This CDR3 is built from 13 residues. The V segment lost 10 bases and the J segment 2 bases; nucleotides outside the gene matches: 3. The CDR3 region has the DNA TGTGCCAGTAGGACTAGCGGGACCTACGAGCAGTACTTC. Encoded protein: CASRTSGTYEQYF.

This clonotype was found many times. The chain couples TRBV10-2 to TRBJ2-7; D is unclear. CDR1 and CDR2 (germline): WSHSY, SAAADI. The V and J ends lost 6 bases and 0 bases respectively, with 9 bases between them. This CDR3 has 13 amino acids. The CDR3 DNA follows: TGCGCCAGCAGGCAGGAGAACTCCTACGAGCAGTACTTC. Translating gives CASRQENSYEQYF.

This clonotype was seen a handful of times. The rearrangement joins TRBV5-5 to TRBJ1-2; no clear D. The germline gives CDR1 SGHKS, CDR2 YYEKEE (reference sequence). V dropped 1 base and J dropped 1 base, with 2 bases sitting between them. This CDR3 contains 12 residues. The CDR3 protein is CASSLLNYGYTF. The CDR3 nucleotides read TGTGCCAGCAGCTTGCTTAACTATGGCTACACCTTC.

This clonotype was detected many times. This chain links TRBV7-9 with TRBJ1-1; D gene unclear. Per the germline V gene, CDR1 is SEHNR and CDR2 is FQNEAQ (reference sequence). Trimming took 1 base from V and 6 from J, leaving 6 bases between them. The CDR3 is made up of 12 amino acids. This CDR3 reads CASSLVYSEAFF. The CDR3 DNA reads TGTGCCAGCAGCTTAGTTTACTCTGAAGCTTTCTTT.

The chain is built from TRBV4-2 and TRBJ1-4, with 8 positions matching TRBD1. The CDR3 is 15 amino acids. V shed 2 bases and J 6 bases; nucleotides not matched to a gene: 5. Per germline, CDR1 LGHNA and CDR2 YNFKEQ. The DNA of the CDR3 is TGTGCCAGCAGCCAACCGGACAGGGACGATGAAAAACTGTTTTTT. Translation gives CASSQPDRDDEKLFF.

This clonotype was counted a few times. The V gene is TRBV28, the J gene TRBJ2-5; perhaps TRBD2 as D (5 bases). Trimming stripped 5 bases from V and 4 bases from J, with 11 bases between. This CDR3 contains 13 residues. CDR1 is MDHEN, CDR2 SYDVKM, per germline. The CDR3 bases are TGTGCCAGCAGTACCCCTGGGAGAGAGACCCAGTACTTC. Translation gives CASSTPGRETQYF.

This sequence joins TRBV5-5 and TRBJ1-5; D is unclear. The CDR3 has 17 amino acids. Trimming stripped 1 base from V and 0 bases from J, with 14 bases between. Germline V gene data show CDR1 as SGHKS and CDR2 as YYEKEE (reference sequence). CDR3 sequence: CASSLYQREYSNQPQHF. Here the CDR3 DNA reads TGTGCCAGCAGCTTGTACCAGCGAGAATATAGCAATCAGCCCCAGCATTTT.

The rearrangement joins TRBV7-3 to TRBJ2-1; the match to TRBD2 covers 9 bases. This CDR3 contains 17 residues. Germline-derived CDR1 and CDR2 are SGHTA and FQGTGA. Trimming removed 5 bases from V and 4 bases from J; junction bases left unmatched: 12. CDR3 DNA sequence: TGTGCCAGCAGCCCCGCAGCGGGTAGCGGGAGATACAATGAGCAGTTCTTC. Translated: CASSPAAGSGRYNEQFF.

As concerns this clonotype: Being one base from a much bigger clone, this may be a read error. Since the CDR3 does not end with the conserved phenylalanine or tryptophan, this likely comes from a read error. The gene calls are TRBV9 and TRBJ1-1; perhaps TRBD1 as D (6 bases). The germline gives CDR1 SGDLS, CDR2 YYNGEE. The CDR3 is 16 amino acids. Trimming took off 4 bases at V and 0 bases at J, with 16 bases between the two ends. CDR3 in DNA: TGTGCCAGCAGCCAAGATCCGTGGACAGTGAACACTGAAGCTTTCTAT. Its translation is CASSQDPWTVNTEAFY.

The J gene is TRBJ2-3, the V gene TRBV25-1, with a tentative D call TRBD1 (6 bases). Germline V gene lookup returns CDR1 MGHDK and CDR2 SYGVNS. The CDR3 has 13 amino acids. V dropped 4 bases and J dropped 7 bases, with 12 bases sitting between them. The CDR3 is CASSVTGHHTQYF. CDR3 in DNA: TGTGCCAGCAGTGTAACGGGACATCATACGCAGTATTTT. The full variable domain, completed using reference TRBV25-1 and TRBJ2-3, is EADIYQTPRYLVIGTGKKITLECSQTMGHDKMYWYQQDPGMELHLIHYSYGVNSTEKGDLSSESTVSRIRTEHFPLTLESARPSHTSQYLCASSVTGHHTQYFGPGTRLTVL.

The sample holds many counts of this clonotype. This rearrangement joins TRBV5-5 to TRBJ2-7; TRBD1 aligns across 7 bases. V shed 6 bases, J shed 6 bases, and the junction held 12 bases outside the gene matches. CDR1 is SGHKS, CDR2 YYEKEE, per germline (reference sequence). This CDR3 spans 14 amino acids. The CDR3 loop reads CASTQGTVRSEQYF. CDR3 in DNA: TGTGCCAGCACCCAGGGGACAGTCCGAAGCGAGCAGTACTTC.

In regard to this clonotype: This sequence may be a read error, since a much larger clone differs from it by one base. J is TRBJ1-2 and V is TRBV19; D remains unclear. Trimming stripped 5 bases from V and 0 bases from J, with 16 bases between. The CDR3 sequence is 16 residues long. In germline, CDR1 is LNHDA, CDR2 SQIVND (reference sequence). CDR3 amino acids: CASSPSGRRTNYGYTF. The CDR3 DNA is TGTGCCAGTAGTCCCTCGGGCAGGCGAACTAACTATGGCTACACCTTC.

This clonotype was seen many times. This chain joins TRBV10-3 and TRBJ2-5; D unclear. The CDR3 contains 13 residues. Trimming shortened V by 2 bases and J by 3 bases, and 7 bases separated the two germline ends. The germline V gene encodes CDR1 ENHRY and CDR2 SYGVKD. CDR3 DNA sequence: TGTGCCATCAGTGAGCTAGGTAAAGAGACCCAGTACTTC. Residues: CAISELGKETQYF.

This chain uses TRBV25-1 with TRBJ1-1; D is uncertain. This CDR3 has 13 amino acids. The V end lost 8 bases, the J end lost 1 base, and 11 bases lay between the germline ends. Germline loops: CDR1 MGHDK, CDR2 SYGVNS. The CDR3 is CASLSAQNTEAFF. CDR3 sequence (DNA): TGTGCCAGCTTGTCGGCACAGAACACTGAAGCTTTCTTT. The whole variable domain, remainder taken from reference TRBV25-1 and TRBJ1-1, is EADIYQTPRYLVIGTGKKITLECSQTMGHDKMYWYQQDPGMELHLIHYSYGVNSTEKGDLSSESTVSRIRTEHFPLTLESARPSHTSQYLCASLSAQNTEAFFGQGTRLTVV.

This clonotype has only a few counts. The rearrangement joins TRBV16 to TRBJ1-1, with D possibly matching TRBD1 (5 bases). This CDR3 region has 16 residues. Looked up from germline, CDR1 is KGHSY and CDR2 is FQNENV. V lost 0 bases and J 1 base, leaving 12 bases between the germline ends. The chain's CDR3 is CASSQSDPGRNTEAFF. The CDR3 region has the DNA TGTGCCAGCAGCCAATCGGATCCGGGACGGAACACTGAAGCTTTCTTT. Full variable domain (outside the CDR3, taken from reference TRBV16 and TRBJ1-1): GEEVAQTPKHLVRGEGQKAKLYCAPIKGHSYVFWYQQVLKNEFKFLISFQNENVFDETGMPKERFSAKCLPNSPCSLEIQATKLEDSAVYFCASSQSDPGRNTEAFFGQGTRLTVV.

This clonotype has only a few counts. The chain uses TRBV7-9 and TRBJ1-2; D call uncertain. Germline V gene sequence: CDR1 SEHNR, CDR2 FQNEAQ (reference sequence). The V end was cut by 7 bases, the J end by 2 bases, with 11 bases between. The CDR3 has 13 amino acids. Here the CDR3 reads CASMIENNYGYTF. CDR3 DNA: TGTGCCAGCATGATTGAAAACAACTATGGCTACACCTTC.

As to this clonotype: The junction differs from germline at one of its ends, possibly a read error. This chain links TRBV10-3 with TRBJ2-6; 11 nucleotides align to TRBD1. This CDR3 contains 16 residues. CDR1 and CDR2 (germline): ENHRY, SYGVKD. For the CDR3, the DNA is TGTGCCATCAGTGAGTCGGTCGGGACAGGGGGCAACGTCCTGACTTTC. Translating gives CAISESVGTGGNVLTF.

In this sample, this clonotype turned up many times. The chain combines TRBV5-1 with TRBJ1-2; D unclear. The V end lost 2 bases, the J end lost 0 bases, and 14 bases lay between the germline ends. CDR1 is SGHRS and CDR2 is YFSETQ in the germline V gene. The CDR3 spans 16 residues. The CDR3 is CASSLVLSTANYGYTF. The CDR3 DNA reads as TGCGCCAGCAGCTTAGTCTTATCCACAGCTAACTATGGCTACACCTTC.